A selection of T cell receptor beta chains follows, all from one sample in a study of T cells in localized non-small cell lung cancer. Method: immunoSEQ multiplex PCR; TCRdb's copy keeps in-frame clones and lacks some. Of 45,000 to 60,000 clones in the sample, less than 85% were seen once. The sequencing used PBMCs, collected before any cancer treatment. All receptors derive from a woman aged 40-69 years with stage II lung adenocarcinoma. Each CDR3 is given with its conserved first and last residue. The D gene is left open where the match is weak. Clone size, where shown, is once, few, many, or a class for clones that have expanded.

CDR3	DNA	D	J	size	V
CSAARDTQYF	TGCAGTGCCGCCAGGGATACGCAGTATTTT	NA	TRBJ2-3	NA	TRBV20-1
CASSPIGGSNQPQHF	TGTGCCAGCAGCCCCATTGGGGGAAGCAATCAGCCCCAGCATTTT	NA	TRBJ1-5	few	TRBV7-9
CASSPSGTQANYGYTF	TGTGCCAGCAGTCCCTCCGGGACTCAGGCTAACTATGGCTACACCTTC	NA	TRBJ1-2	NA	TRBV28
CASATGVGTYEQYF	TGTGCCAGCGCTACAGGGGTAGGTACCTACGAGCAGTACTTC	TRBD1	TRBJ2-7	NA	TRBV25-1
CASSTYPLDRAGNTIYF	TGTGCCAGTAGTACTTATCCCCTGGACAGGGCTGGAAACACCATATATTTT	TRBD1	TRBJ1-3	NA	TRBV19
CAWSGTQGTGNQPQHF	TGTGCCTGGAGTGGAACACAGGGGACGGGCAATCAGCCCCAGCATTTT	TRBD1	TRBJ1-5	NA	TRBV30
CASSLYRVNQPQHF	TGTGCCAGCAGTCTCTACAGGGTCAATCAGCCCCAGCATTTT	NA	TRBJ1-5	NA	TRBV6-5
CASGYPDTEAFF	TGTGCCAGCGGATATCCGGACACTGAAGCTTTCTTT	NA	TRBJ1-1	few	TRBV6-6
CASSVRGGDYEQYF	TGTGCCAGCAGTGTAAGGGGGGGGGACTACGAGCAGTACTTC	NA	TRBJ2-7	NA	TRBV6-1
CASRSSGGYTF	TGTGCCTCCCGCTCTTCGGGAGGCTACACCTTC	NA	TRBJ1-2	NA	TRBV6-5
CASSRVSGGPNYNEQFF	TGTGCCAGCAGCCGTGTTTCGGGGGGGCCGAATTACAATGAGCAGTTCTTC	TRBD2	TRBJ2-1	NA	TRBV7-9
CATGGGAYNEQFF	TGTGCCACGGGGGGCGGGGCTTACAATGAGCAGTTCTTC	NA	TRBJ2-1	NA	TRBV28
CASSVGLAGGKLF	TGTGCCAGTAGTGTGGGACTAGCGGGGGGTAAACTCTTC	TRBD2	TRBJ2-1	NA	TRBV19
CASRTSGPPDTQYF	TGTGCCAGTAGGACTAGCGGTCCTCCAGATACGCAGTATTTT	TRBD2	TRBJ2-3	NA	TRBV19
CASSIDKSGDWDTQYF	TGTGCCAGTAGTATAGATAAGTCAGGGGACTGGGATACGCAGTATTTT	NA	TRBJ2-3	NA	TRBV19
CAISEPALAHYGYTF	TGTGCCATCAGTGAGCCGGCACTAGCCCACTATGGCTACACCTTC	NA	TRBJ1-2	few	TRBV10-3
CSARKPTEAFF	TGCAGTGCTAGGAAACCCACTGAAGCTTTCTTT	NA	TRBJ1-1	NA	TRBV20-1
CASSQLQGADGYTF	TGTGCCAGCAGTCAACTACAGGGGGCAGATGGCTACACCTTC	TRBD1	TRBJ1-2	NA	TRBV27
CASSAQGATTGELFF	TGTGCCAGCAGCGCGCAGGGGGCAACCACCGGGGAGCTGTTTTTT	TRBD1	TRBJ2-2	NA	TRBV9
CASRLTADEQFF	TGTGCCAGCAGACTGACAGCAGATGAGCAGTTCTTC	NA	TRBJ2-1	NA	TRBV6-1
CASRSGAGTEAFF	TGTGCCAGCAGATCGGGGGCCGGGACTGAAGCTTTCTTT	NA	TRBJ1-1	NA	TRBV6-5
CASSVGDSNQPQHF	TGTGCCAGCAGCGTAGGGGACTCTAATCAGCCCCAGCATTTT	NA	TRBJ1-5	NA	TRBV9
CASTNPTDFYQPQHF	TGTGCCAGTACTAATCCGACAGATTTTTATCAGCCCCAGCATTTT	NA	TRBJ1-5	once	TRBV19
CASGQPSSYEQYF	TGCGCCAGCGGGCAGCCCAGCTCCTACGAGCAGTACTTC	NA	TRBJ2-7	NA	TRBV10-1
CASSPPRQGYDKNIQYF	TGTGCCAGCTCACCACCGAGGCAGGGATATGACAAAAACATTCAGTACTTC	NA	TRBJ2-4	NA	TRBV18
CATSRGQYEQYF	TGTGCCACCAGCAGAGGACAATACGAGCAGTACTTC	NA	TRBJ2-7	NA	TRBV15
CASSLWGSDTGELFF	TGTGCCAGCAGTTTATGGGGGTCGGACACCGGGGAGCTGTTTTTT	NA	TRBJ2-2	NA	TRBV28
CASSQALGQGYEQYF	TGTGCCAGCAGCCAAGCTTTAGGACAGGGCTACGAGCAGTACTTC	TRBD1	TRBJ2-7	few	TRBV14
CASSLRVSTEAFF	TGCGCCAGCAGCCTTCGGGTCAGCACTGAAGCTTTCTTT	NA	TRBJ1-1	few	TRBV5-1
CASSSLSENTGELFF	TGTGCCAGCAGCTCCCTCAGCGAGAACACCGGGGAGCTGTTTTTT	NA	TRBJ2-2	NA	TRBV11-3
CASSIGPRDEQFF	TGTGCCAGTAGTATAGGGCCCCGGGATGAGCAGTTCTTC	NA	TRBJ2-1	NA	TRBV19
CATSGRDSSYNEQFF	TGTGCCACCAGCGGCCGGGACAGCTCCTACAATGAGCAGTTCTTC	TRBD1	TRBJ2-1	NA	TRBV15
CAGPDSRLLPQHF	TGTGCGGGGCCGGACAGCCGTTTACTGCCCCAGCATTTT	NA	TRBJ1-5	many	TRBV6-1
CASTRTVNQPQHF	TGTGCCAGTACCCGGACAGTCAATCAGCCCCAGCATTTT	NA	TRBJ1-5	few	TRBV19
CASSFTSGGVSSGANVLTF	TGTGCCAGCAGCTTTACTAGCGGGGGGGTTAGCTCTGGGGCCAACGTCCTGACTTTC	TRBD2	TRBJ2-6	NA	TRBV7-2
CASSYRKEAFF	TGCGCCAGCAGCTACAGGAAAGAAGCTTTCTTT	NA	TRBJ1-1	NA	TRBV5-1
CASSLAVASGGLTDTQYF	TGTGCCAGCAGCTTAGCGGTGGCTAGCGGGGGCCTCACAGATACGCAGTATTTT	TRBD2	TRBJ2-3	NA	TRBV7-9
CASSAQGRVNYGYTF	TGTGCCAGCAGCGCACAGGGAAGGGTCAACTATGGCTACACCTTC	NA	TRBJ1-2	NA	TRBV5-4
CASSPLLAGDTTDTQYF	TGTGCCAGCTCACCGTTACTAGCGGGGGATACCACAGATACGCAGTATTTT	TRBD2	TRBJ2-3	NA	TRBV18
CASSLPANTGELFF	TGTGCCAGCAGCTTGCCTGCCAACACCGGGGAGCTGTTTTTT	NA	TRBJ2-2	NA	TRBV5-4
CAISASGDGDEKLFF	TGTGCCATCAGTGCCTCGGGGGACGGGGACGAAAAACTGTTTTTT	NA	TRBJ1-4	NA	TRBV10-3
CASSPWGGATNEKLFF	TGTGCCAGCAGCCCCTGGGGGGGAGCAACTAATGAAAAACTGTTTTTT	NA	TRBJ1-4	NA	TRBV9
CASIDKPNQPQHF	TGCGCCAGCATTGACAAACCGAATCAGCCCCAGCATTTT	NA	TRBJ1-5	NA	TRBV10-2
CASSLRGQGAFF	TGTGCCAGCAGCTTAAGGGGGCAGGGAGCTTTCTTT	TRBD1	TRBJ1-1	NA	TRBV7-2
CASSGTGPSNEQFF	TGTGCCAGCAGCGGGACAGGGCCAAGCAATGAGCAGTTCTTC	TRBD1	TRBJ2-1	NA	TRBV27
CASSLGLNTEAFF	TGTGCCAGCAGTCTTGGACTTAACACTGAAGCTTTCTTT	NA	TRBJ1-1	NA	TRBV27
CASSEELGGQPQHF	TGTGCCAGCAGTGAGGAACTTGGGGGTCAGCCCCAGCATTTT	NA	TRBJ1-5	NA	TRBV2
CASSETLGLTGRNEKLFF	TGTGCCAGCAGTGAAACCCTGGGGTTGACAGGGAGAAATGAAAAACTGTTTTTT	TRBD1	TRBJ1-4	NA	TRBV6-1
CASLGTGKGYGYTF	TGTGCCAGCCTCGGGACAGGCAAGGGCTATGGCTACACCTTC	TRBD1	TRBJ1-2	NA	TRBV19
CASYRVNYGYTF	TGTGCCAGCTACAGGGTAAACTATGGCTACACCTTC	NA	TRBJ1-2	once	TRBV6-5
CASSVLGTRDEKLFF	TGTGCCAGCAGCGTCCTCGGGACAAGAGACGAAAAACTGTTTTTT	NA	TRBJ1-4	NA	TRBV9